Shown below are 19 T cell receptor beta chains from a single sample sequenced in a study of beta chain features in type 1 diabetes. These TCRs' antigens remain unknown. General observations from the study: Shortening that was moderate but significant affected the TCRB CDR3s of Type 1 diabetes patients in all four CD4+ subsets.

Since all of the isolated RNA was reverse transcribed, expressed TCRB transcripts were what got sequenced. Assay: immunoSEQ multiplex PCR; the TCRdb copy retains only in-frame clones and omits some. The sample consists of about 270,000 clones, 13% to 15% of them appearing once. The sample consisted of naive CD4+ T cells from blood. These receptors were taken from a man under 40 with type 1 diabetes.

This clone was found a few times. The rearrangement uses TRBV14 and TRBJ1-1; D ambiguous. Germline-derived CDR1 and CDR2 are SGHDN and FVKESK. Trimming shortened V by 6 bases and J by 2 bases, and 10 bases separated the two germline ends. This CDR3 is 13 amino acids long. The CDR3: CASSYQHNTEAFF. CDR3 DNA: TGTGCCAGCAGTTATCAACATAACACTGAAGCTTTCTTT.

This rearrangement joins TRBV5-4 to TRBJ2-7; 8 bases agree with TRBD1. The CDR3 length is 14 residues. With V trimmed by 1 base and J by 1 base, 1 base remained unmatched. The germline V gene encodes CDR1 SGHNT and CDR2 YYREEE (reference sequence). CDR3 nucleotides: TGTGCCAGCAGCTTGTGGGACAGGTCCTACGAGCAGTACTTC. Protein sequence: CASSLWDRSYEQYF.

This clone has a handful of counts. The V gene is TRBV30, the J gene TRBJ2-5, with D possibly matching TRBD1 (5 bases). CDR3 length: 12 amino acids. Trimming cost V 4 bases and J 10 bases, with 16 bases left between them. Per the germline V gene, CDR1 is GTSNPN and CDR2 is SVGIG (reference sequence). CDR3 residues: CAWTQGEGDQYF. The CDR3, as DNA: TGTGCCTGGACCCAGGGCGAAGGGGACCAGTACTTC.

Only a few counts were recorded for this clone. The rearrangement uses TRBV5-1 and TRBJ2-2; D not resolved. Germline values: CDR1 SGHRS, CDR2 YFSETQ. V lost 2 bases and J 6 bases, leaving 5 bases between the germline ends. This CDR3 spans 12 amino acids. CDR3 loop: CASSLFAGELFF. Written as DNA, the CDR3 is TGCGCCAGCAGCTTATTCGCCGGGGAGCTGTTTTTT.

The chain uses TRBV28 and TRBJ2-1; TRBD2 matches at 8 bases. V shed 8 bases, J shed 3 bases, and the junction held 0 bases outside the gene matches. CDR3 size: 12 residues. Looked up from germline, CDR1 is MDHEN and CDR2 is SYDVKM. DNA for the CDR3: TGTGCCAGCGGGACTAGCTACAATGAGCAGTTCTTC. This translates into CASGTSYNEQFF.

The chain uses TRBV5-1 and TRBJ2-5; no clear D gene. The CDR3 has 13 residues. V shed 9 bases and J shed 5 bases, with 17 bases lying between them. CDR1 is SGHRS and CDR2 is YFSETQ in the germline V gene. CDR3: CATSSGARETQYF. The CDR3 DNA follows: TGCGCCACTTCGTCTGGTGCCCGGGAGACCCAGTACTTC.

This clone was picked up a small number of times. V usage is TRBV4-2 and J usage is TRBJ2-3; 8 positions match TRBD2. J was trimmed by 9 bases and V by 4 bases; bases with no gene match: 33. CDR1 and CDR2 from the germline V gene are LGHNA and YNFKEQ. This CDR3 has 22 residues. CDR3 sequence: CASSRVGGSTSGLPTEQETQYF. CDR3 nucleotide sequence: TGTGCCAGCAGCCGGGTCGGAGGCAGCACTAGCGGTCTCCCGACGGAGCAGGAAACGCAGTATTTT.

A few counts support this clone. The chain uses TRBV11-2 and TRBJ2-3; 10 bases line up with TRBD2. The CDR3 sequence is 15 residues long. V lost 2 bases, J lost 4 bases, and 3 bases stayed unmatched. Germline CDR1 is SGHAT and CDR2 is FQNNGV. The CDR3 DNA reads TGTGCCAGCAGCTTACAGCTAGCGGGAGCAGATACGCAGTATTTT. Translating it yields CASSLQLAGADTQYF.

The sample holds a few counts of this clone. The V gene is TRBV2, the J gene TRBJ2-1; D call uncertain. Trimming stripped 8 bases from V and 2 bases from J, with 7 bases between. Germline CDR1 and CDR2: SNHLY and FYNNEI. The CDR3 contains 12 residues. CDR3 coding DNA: TGTGCCAGCTCTGGAGCCTACAATGAGCAGTTCTTC. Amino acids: CASSGAYNEQFF. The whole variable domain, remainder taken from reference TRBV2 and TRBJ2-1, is EPEVTQTPSHQVTQMGQEVILRCVPISNHLYFYWYRQILGQKVEFLVSFYNNEISEKSEIFDDQFSVERPDGSNFTLKIRSTKLEDSAMYFCASSGAYNEQFFGPGTRLTVL.

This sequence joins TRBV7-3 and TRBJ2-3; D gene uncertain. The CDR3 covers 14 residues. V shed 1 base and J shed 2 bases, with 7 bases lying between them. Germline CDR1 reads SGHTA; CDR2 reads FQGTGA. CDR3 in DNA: TGTGCCAGCAGCTTAAGACTCAACACAGATACGCAGTATTTT. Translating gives CASSLRLNTDTQYF.

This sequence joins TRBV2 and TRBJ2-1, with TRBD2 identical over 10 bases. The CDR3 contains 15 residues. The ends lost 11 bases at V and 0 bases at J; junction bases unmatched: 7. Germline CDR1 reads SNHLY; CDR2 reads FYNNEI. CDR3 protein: CAAASSGSSYNEQFF. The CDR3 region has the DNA TGTGCCGCGGCGTCTAGCGGGAGCTCCTACAATGAGCAGTTCTTC.

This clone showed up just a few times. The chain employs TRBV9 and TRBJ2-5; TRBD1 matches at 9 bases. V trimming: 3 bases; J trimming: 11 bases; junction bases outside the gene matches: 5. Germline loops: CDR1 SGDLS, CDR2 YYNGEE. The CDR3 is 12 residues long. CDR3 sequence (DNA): TGTGCCAGCAGCGAGGACAGGGGAGAGCAGTACTTC. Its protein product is CASSEDRGEQYF. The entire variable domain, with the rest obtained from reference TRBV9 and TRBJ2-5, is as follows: DSGVTQTPKHLITATGQRVTLRCSPRSGDLSVYWYQQSLDQGLQFLIQYYNGEERAKGNILERFSAQQFPDLHSELNLSSLELGDSALYFCASSEDRGEQYFGPGTRLLVL.

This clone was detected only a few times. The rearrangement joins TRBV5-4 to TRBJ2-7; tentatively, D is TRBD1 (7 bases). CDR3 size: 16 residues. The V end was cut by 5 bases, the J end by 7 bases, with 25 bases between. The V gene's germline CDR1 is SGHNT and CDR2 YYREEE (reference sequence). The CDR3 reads CASSLRGSGGGGEQYF. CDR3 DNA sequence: TGTGCCAGCAGTCTCCGGGGTAGCGGAGGGGGCGGGGAGCAGTACTTC.

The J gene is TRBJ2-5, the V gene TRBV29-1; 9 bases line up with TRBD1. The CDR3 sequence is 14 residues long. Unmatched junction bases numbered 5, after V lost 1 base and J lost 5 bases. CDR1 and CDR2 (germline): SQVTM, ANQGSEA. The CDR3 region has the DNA TGCAGCGTTGAAGGGGACAGGGTTCGGGAGACCCAGTACTTC. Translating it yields CSVEGDRVRETQYF. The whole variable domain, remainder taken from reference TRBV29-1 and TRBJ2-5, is SAVISQKPSRDICQRGTSLTIQCQVDSQVTMMFWYRQQPGQSLTLIATANQGSEATYESGFVIDKFPISRPNLTFSTLTVSNMSPEDSSIYLCSVEGDRVRETQYFGPGTRLLVL.

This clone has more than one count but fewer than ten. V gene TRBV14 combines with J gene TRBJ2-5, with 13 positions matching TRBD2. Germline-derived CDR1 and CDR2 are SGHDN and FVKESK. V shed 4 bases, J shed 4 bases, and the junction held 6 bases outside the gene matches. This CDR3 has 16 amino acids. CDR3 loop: CASSRQLAGGSETQYF. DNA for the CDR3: TGTGCCAGCAGCCGCCAACTAGCGGGAGGGTCAGAGACCCAGTACTTC.

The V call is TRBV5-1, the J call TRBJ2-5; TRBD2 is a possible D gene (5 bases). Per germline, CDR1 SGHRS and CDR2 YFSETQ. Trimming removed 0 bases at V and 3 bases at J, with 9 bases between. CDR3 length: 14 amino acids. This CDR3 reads CASSLGRVEETQYF. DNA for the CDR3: TGCGCCAGCAGCTTGGGGCGGGTCGAAGAGACCCAGTACTTC.

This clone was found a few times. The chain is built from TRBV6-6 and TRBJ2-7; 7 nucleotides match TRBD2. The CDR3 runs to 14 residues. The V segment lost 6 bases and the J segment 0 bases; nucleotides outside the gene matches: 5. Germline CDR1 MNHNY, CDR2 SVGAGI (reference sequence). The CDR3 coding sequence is TGTGCCAGCAGACCACCTAGCGGCTCCTACGAGCAGTACTTC. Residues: CASRPPSGSYEQYF.

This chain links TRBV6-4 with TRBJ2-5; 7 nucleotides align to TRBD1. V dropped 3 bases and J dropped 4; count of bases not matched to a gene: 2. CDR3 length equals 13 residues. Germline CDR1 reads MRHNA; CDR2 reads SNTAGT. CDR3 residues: CASSERDRETQYF. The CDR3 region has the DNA TGTGCCAGCAGTGAACGGGACAGAGAGACCCAGTACTTC.

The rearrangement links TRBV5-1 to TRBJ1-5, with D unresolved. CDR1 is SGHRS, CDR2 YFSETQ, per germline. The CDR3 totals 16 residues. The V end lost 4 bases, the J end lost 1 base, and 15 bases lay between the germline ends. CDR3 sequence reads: CASSPGGPRSNQPQHF. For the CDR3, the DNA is TGCGCCAGCAGCCCGGGAGGGCCGAGAAGCAATCAGCCCCAGCATTTT.